Below are 21 T cell receptor beta chains sequenced from a single sample in a study of shared clonotypes between healthy human individuals. Sequencing used immunoSEQ multiplex PCR; TCRdb keeps in-frame clones, though not all of them. Among approximately 2.3 million clones, 85% to 95% were seen once, and the ten largest hold 0.3% to 0.4%. What was sequenced was naive CD4+ T cells from PBMCs. The subset is: CD45RA+ positively selected. Every receptor here comes from a man aged 18-30 years in good health. Some clones in this sample may be carry-over from other donors' samples.

This chain connects TRBV13 to TRBJ2-5; 7 bases are shared with TRBD1. The germline gives CDR1 PRHDT, CDR2 FYEKMQ (reference sequence). CDR3 size: 17 residues. V lost 0 bases and J lost 2; bases outside the gene matches: 9. The CDR3 DNA follows: TGTGCCAGCAGCTTAGGCCTTGGACAGGTGGATCAAGAGACCCAGTACTTC. It translates to CASSLGLGQVDQETQYF.

Written as DNA, the CDR3 is TGTGCCAGCAAGGCTCCGGGCGGGCGTGGTGAGCAGTTCTTC. It translates to CASKAPGGRGEQFF. The J gene is TRBJ2-1, the V gene TRBV28; a weak D match, TRBD2 (5 bases). The CDR3 sequence is 14 residues long. V was cut by 7 bases and J by 9 bases, with 19 bases left in between. CDR1 and CDR2 from the germline V gene are MDHEN and SYDVKM.

The chain employs TRBV7-2 and TRBJ2-1; D remains ambiguous. CDR3 length: 14 amino acids. Trimming cost V 1 base and J 5 bases, with 9 bases left between them. Germline CDR1 SGHTA, CDR2 FQGNSA. This CDR3 reads CASSLVPRDNEQFF. The CDR3, as DNA: TGTGCCAGCAGCTTAGTGCCCCGAGACAATGAGCAGTTCTTC.

The V gene is TRBV7-2, the J gene TRBJ2-7; possibly TRBD2 for D (6 bases). CDR1 SGHTA and CDR2 FQGNSA come from the germline V gene. The CDR3 is 15 amino acids. Trimming took 5 bases from V and 0 from J, leaving 14 bases between them. In DNA, the CDR3 is TGTGCCAGCAGCGCGGGGACTCGCAGCTCCTACGAGCAGTACTTC. It is translated as CASSAGTRSSYEQYF.

CDR3 in amino acids: CASSQAWGGTEAFF. Here the CDR3 DNA reads TGTGCCAGCAGCCAAGCCTGGGGTGGCACTGAAGCTTTCTTT. The chain joins TRBV14 to TRBJ1-1; D unresolved. The CDR3 is 14 amino acids. The V end was cut by 1 base, the J end by 4 bases, with 10 bases between. Germline V gene data show CDR1 as SGHDN and CDR2 as FVKESK.

The chain uses TRBV28 and TRBJ2-7; 8 bases are a match to TRBD2. Unmatched junction bases numbered 4, after V lost 1 base and J lost 2 bases. Germline CDR1 MDHEN, CDR2 SYDVKM. This CDR3 has 15 amino acids. The CDR3 DNA follows: TGTGCCAGCAGTTTATTCGCAGCGGGGGCCTACGAGCAGTACTTC. Its protein is CASSLFAAGAYEQYF.

CDR3 nucleotides: TGTGCCAGCAGTTTATCTCCGGGACAGGGCGAGCAGTACTTC. Translation gives CASSLSPGQGEQYF. V usage is TRBV27 and J usage is TRBJ2-7; 9 bases line up with TRBD1. There are 14 residues in the CDR3. The V gene end was trimmed by 0 bases and the J gene end by 6 bases; junction bases not matched to a gene: 3. Per the germline V gene, CDR1 is MNHEY and CDR2 is SMNVEV (reference sequence).

This clone was recorded once. The gene calls are TRBV7-2 and TRBJ2-5, with 12 bases aligning to TRBD2. The V gene's germline CDR1 is SGHTA and CDR2 FQGNSA. The CDR3 runs 15 residues. Trimming at V came to 5 bases and at J to 7 bases, leaving 8 bases not matched to a gene. CDR3 region: CASSPRLAGDLTQYF. DNA for the CDR3: TGTGCCAGCAGCCCCCGACTAGCGGGAGACTTGACCCAGTACTTC.

The chain employs TRBV10-3 and TRBJ2-7; 9 nucleotides line up with TRBD2. CDR3 length equals 14 residues. V gave up 6 bases and J gave up 4 bases; unmatched junction bases: 7. Germline V gene sequence: CDR1 ENHRY, CDR2 SYGVKD. The chain's CDR3 is CAIRRGSGSYEQYF. The CDR3 nucleotides are TGTGCCATCAGGCGGGGTAGCGGGAGTTACGAGCAGTACTTC.

CDR3: CAWSAGSEAFF. The CDR3, as DNA: TGTGCCTGGAGTGCCGGGTCTGAAGCTTTCTTT. The gene calls are TRBV30 and TRBJ1-1; no clear D gene. The ends were cut back, 1 base at V and 6 bases at J, with 6 bases in the middle. The CDR3 consists of 11 residues. Germline CDR1 GTSNPN, CDR2 SVGIG (reference sequence). Full variable domain (missing parts from reference TRBV30 and TRBJ1-1): SQTIHQWPATLVQPVGSPLSLECTVEGTSNPNLYWYRQAAGRGLQLLFYSVGIGQISSEVPQNLSASRPQDRQFILSSKKLLLSDSGFYLCAWSAGSEAFFGQGTRLTVV.

CDR3 protein: CASSLMGATGEQYF. The DNA for the CDR3 is TGTGCCAGCAGCTTAATGGGGGCGACGGGCGAGCAGTACTTC. The rearrangement joins TRBV7-9 to TRBJ2-7, with D maybe TRBD1 (6 bases). Trimming took off 2 bases at V and 6 bases at J, with 14 bases between the two ends. Germline V gene data show CDR1 as SEHNR and CDR2 as FQNEAQ (reference sequence). The CDR3 has 14 residues.

V gene TRBV30 combines with J gene TRBJ2-7, with TRBD2 matching 10 bases. This CDR3 comprises 17 residues. The J segment lost 7 bases and the V segment lost 3 bases, leaving 18 bases of the junction unmatched. From germline, CDR1 is GTSNPN and CDR2 SVGIG (reference sequence). The chain's CDR3 is CAWRTRTSGLLVAEQYF. The CDR3 DNA reads as TGTGCCTGGAGGACTCGGACTAGCGGTCTCCTCGTTGCGGAGCAGTACTTC.

The chain joins TRBV18 to TRBJ2-7, with D unresolved. CDR1 KGHSH and CDR2 LQKENI come from the germline V gene. The CDR3 totals 11 residues. The V end was cut by 2 bases, the J end by 5 bases, with 4 bases between. CDR3 region: CASSPSDEQYF. CDR3 coding DNA: TGTGCCAGCTCACCAAGCGACGAGCAGTACTTC.

This clone has only one observation. Within the sample, other DNA sequences also encode this same CDR3. As DNA, the CDR3 is TGTGCCAGCTCACCCGGGACGGCTAACTATGGCTACACCTTC. It yields the protein CASSPGTANYGYTF. The rearrangement uses TRBV18 and TRBJ1-2, with a tentative D call TRBD1 (5 bases). Looked up from germline, CDR1 is KGHSH and CDR2 is LQKENI. This CDR3 is 14 amino acids long. V dropped 3 bases and J dropped 0 bases, with 8 bases sitting between them.

The chain employs TRBV11-2 and TRBJ1-2; unclear D gene. Per the germline V gene, CDR1 is SGHAT and CDR2 is FQNNGV. The CDR3 runs 14 residues. Trimming shortened V by 5 bases and J by 2 bases, and 12 bases separated the two germline ends. The CDR3 bases are TGTGCCAGCAGCACCTCTCGAGGGAACTATGGCTACACCTTC. This encodes CASSTSRGNYGYTF. The entire variable domain, with the rest obtained from reference TRBV11-2 and TRBJ1-2, is as follows: EAGVAQSPRYKIIEKRQSVAFWCNPISGHATLYWYQQILGQGPKLLIQFQNNGVVDDSQLPKDRFSAERLKGVDSTLKIQPAKLEDSAVYLCASSTSRGNYGYTFGSGTRLTVV.

The chain links TRBV18 to TRBJ2-5; 14 bases match TRBD2. The V and J ends lost 3 bases and 5 bases, in that order; junction bases with no gene match: 8. CDR1 KGHSH and CDR2 LQKENI come from the germline V gene. The CDR3 extends over 17 amino acids. This CDR3 reads CASSPGTSGRVWETQYF. Written as DNA, the CDR3 is TGTGCCAGCTCACCCGGGACTAGCGGGAGAGTGTGGGAGACCCAGTACTTC.

The chain carries TRBV7-9 and TRBJ2-5, with TRBD1 identical over 9 bases. V was clipped by 3 bases and J by 0 bases; unmatched bases: 11. In germline, CDR1 is SEHNR, CDR2 FQNEAQ (reference sequence). The CDR3 covers 18 residues. Written as DNA, the CDR3 is TGTGCCAGCAGCTTTTTTGGGGGCGGGACAGGGCACCAAGAGACCCAGTACTTC. The encoded protein is CASSFFGGGTGHQETQYF.

The chain uses TRBV5-1 and TRBJ2-5; 10 nucleotides line up with TRBD1. Germline CDR1 reads SGHRS; CDR2 reads YFSETQ. The CDR3 length is 16 residues. Trimming removed 4 bases from V and 4 bases from J; junction bases left unmatched: 10. CDR3 amino acids: CASSPLGQGSRETQYF. The CDR3 DNA sequence: TGCGCCAGCAGCCCCCTGGGACAGGGGTCCCGAGAGACCCAGTACTTC.

The CDR3 protein is CASSESVRFGYGYTF. CDR3 DNA: TGTGCCAGCAGTGAATCAGTTAGATTCGGCTATGGCTACACCTTC. The chain joins TRBV25-1 to TRBJ1-2; no reliable D call. With 1 base removed from V and 4 bases from J, the gap between germline ends came to 13 bases. This CDR3 spans 15 amino acids. Germline V gives CDR1 MGHDK, CDR2 SYGVNS.

The chain joins TRBV4-3 to TRBJ2-3; unclear D gene. V lost 0 bases and J 1 base, leaving 8 bases between the germline ends. The CDR3 sequence is 15 residues long. Germline V gene data show CDR1 as LGHNA and CDR2 as YSLEER. CDR3 sequence reads: CASSQDGIGTDTQYF. The CDR3 bases are TGCGCCAGCAGCCAAGATGGAATCGGCACAGATACGCAGTATTTT.

The genes are TRBV7-9 and TRBJ2-3, with D possibly being TRBD1 (5 bases). Looked up from germline, CDR1 is SEHNR and CDR2 is FQNEAQ (reference sequence). V dropped 3 bases and J dropped 1 base, with 11 bases sitting between them. The CDR3 runs to 15 residues. The CDR3 bases are TGTGCCAGCAGCTTCCGCGAAGGGGGCACAGATACGCAGTATTTT. This codes for CASSFREGGTDTQYF.